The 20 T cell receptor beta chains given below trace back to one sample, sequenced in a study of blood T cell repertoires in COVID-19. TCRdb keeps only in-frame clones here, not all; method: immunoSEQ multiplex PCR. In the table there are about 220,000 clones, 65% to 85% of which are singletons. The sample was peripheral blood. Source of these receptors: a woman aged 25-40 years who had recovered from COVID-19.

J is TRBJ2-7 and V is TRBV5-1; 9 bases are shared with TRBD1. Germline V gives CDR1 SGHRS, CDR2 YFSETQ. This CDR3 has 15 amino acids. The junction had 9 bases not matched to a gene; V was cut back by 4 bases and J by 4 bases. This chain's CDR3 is CASSQTDRGAYEQYF. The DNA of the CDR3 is TGCGCCAGCAGCCAAACCGACAGGGGGGCGTACGAGCAGTACTTC.

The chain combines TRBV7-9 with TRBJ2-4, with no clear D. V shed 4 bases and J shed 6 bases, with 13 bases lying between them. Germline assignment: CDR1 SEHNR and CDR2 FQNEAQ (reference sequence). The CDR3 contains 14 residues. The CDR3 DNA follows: TGTGCCAGCAGCTCGTACCGATCGGTAAACATTCAGTACTTC. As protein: CASSSYRSVNIQYF.

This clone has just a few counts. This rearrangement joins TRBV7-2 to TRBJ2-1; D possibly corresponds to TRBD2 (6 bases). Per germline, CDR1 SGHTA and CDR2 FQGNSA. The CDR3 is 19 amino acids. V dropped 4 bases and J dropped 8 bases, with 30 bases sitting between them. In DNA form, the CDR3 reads TGTGCCAGCAGCTATTACCTATCTATCCCGGGAGATCATCAGGATGAGCAGTTCTTC. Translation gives CASSYYLSIPGDHQDEQFF.

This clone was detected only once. The CDR3 reads CASSLGGAGDQPQHF. CDR3 in DNA: TGTGCCAGCAGCTTAGGGGGAGCCGGGGATCAGCCCCAGCATTTT. This chain connects TRBV11-2 to TRBJ1-5; no definite D call. Trimming pared 1 base from V and 5 bases from J, leaving 12 bases between. Germline values: CDR1 SGHAT, CDR2 FQNNGV. The CDR3 contains 15 residues. Full variable domain (remainder filled in from reference TRBV11-2 and TRBJ1-5): EAGVAQSPRYKIIEKRQSVAFWCNPISGHATLYWYQQILGQGPKLLIQFQNNGVVDDSQLPKDRFSAERLKGVDSTLKIQPAKLEDSAVYLCASSLGGAGDQPQHFGDGTRLSIL.

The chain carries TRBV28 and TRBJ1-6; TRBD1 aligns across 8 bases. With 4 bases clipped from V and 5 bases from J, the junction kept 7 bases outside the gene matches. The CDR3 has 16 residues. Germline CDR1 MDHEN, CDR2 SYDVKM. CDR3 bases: TGTGCCAGCAGTTCAAGATTGGGACAGGATAATTCACCCCTCCACTTT. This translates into CASSSRLGQDNSPLHF. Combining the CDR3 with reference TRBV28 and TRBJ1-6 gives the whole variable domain DVKVTQSSRYLVKRTGEKVFLECVQDMDHENMFWYRQDPGLGLRLIYFSYDVKMKEKGDIPEGYSVSREKKERFSLILESASTNQTSMYLCASSSRLGQDNSPLHFGNGTRLTVT.

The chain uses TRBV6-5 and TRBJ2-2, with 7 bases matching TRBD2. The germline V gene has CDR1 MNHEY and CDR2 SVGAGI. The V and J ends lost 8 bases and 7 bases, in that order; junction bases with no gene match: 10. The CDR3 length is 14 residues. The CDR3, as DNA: TGTGCCAGCGGGGAGGGCGGCTATAGCGGGGAGCTGTTTTTT. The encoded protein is CASGEGGYSGELFF.

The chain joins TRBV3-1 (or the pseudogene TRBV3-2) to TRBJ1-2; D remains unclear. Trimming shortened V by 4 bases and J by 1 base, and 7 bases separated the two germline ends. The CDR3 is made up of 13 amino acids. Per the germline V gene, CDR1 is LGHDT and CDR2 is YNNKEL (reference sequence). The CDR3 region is CASSLPGNYGYTF. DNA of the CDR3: TGTGCCAGCAGCCTCCCGGGTAACTATGGCTACACCTTC.

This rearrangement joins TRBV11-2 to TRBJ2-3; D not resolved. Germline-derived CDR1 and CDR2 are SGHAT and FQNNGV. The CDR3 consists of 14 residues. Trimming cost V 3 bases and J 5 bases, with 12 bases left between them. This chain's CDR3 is CASSFSVARDTQYF. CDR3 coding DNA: TGTGCCAGCAGCTTTTCCGTAGCCAGAGATACGCAGTATTTT.

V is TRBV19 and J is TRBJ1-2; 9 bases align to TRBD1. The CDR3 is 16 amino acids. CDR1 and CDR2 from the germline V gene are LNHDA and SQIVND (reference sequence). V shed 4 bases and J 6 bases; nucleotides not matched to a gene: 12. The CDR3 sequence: CASSKNLKQGAHGYTF. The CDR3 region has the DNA TGTGCCAGTAGTAAGAATCTTAAACAGGGGGCACATGGCTACACCTTC.

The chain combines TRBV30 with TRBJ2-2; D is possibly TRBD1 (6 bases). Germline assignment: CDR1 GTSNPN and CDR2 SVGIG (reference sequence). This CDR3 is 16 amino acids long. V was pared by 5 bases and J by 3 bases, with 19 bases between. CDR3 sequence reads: CAWVFGAQGDTGELFF. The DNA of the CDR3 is TGTGCCTGGGTATTCGGGGCACAGGGAGACACCGGGGAGCTGTTTTTT.

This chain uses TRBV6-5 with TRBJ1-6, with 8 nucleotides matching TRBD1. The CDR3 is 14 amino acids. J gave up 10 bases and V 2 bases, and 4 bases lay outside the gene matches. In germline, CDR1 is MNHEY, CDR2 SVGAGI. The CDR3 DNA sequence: TGTGCCAGCAGTTACCAGGGGGCCCACTCACCCCTCCACTTT. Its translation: CASSYQGAHSPLHF.

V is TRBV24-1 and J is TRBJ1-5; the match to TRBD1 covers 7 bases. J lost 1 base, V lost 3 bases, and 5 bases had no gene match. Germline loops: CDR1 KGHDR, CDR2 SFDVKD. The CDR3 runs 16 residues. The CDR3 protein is CATSDRGQLSNQPQHF. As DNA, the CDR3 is TGTGCCACCAGTGATCGGGGACAGCTGAGCAATCAGCCCCAGCATTTT.

As DNA, the CDR3 is TGTGCCAGCAGCGTTAGGGCTAGCGGAGCATACAATGAGCAGTTCTTC. Translated: CASSVRASGAYNEQFF. This chain uses TRBV9 with TRBJ2-1; 7 nucleotides line up with TRBD2. Germline V gene data show CDR1 as SGDLS and CDR2 as YYNGEE. J was trimmed by 4 bases and V by 2 bases; bases with no gene match: 9. This CDR3 has 16 amino acids. The entire variable domain, with the rest obtained from reference TRBV9 and TRBJ2-1, is as follows: DSGVTQTPKHLITATGQRVTLRCSPRSGDLSVYWYQQSLDQGLQFLIQYYNGEERAKGNILERFSAQQFPDLHSELNLSSLELGDSALYFCASSVRASGAYNEQFFGPGTRLTVL.

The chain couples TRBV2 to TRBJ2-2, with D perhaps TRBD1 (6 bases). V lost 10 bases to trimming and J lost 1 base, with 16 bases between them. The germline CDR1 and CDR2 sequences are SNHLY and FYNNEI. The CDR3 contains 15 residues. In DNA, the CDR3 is TGTGCCATGGGGCACCAGGGGATGAACACCGGGGAGCTGTTTTTT. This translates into CAMGHQGMNTGELFF. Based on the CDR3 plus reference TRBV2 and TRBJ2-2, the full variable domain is EPEVTQTPSHQVTQMGQEVILRCVPISNHLYFYWYRQILGQKVEFLVSFYNNEISEKSEIFDDQFSVERPDGSNFTLKIRSTKLEDSAMYFCAMGHQGMNTGELFFGEGSRLTVL.

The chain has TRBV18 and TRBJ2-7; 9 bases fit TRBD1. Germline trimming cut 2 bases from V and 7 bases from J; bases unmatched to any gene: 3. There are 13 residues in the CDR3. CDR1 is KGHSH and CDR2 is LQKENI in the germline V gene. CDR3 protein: CASSPGGTGEQYF. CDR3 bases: TGTGCCAGCTCACCAGGAGGGACAGGGGAGCAGTACTTC.

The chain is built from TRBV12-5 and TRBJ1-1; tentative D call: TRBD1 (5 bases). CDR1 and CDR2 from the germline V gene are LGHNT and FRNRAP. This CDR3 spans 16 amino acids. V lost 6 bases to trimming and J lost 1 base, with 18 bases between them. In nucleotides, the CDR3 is TGTGCTAGTGGAGGGACTCGGAGGTTAGGGAACACTGAAGCTTTCTTT. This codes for CASGGTRRLGNTEAFF.

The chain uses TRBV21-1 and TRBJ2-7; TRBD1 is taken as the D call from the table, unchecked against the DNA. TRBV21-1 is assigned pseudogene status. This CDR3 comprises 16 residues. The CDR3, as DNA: TGTGCCAGCAGCAAAGGTCGACAGGCGGACTCCTACGAGCAGTACTTC. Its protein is CASSKGRQADSYEQYF.

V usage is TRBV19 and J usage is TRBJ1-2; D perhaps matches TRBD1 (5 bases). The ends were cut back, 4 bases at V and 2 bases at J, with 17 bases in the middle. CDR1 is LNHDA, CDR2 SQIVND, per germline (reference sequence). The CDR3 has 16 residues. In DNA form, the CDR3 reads TGTGCCAGTAGTAGGGCCGGGGGAGGGCCCAACTATGGCTACACCTTC. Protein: CASSRAGGGPNYGYTF. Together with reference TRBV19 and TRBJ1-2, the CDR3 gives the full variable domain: DGGITQSPKYLFRKEGQNVTLSCEQNLNHDAMYWYRQDPGQGLRLIYYSQIVNDFQKGDIAEGYSVSREKKESFPLTVTSAQKNPTAFYLCASSRAGGGPNYGYTFGSGTRLTVV.

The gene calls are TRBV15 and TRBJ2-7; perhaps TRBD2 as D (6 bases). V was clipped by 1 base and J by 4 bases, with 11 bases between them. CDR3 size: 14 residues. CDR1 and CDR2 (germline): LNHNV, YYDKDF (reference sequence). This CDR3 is CATSRVVADYEQYF. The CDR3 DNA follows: TGTGCCACCAGCAGAGTGGTAGCGGATTACGAGCAGTACTTC.

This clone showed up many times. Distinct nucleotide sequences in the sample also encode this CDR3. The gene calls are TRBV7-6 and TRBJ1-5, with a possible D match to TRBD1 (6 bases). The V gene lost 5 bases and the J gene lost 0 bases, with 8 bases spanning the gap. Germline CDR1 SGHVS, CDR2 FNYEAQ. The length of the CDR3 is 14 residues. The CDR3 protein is CASSPGVSNQPQHF. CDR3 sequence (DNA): TGTGCCAGCAGCCCAGGGGTTAGCAATCAGCCCCAGCATTTT.